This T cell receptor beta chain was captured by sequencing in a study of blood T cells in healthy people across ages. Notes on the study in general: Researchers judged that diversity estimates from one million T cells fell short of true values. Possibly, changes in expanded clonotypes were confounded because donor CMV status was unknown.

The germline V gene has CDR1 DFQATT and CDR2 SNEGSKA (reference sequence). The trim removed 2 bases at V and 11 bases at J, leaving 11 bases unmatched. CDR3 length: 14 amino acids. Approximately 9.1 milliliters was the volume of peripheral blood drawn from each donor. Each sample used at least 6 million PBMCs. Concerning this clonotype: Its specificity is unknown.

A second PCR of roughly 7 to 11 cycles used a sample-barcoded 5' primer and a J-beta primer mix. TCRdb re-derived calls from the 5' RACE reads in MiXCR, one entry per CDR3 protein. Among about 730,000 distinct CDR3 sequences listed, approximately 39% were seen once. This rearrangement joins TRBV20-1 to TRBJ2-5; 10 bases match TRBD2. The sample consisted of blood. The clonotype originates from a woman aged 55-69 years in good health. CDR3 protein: CSARRLAGASGQYF. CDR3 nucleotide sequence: TGCAGTGCTAGAAGGCTAGCGGGAGCCTCGGGGCAGTACTTC.